The text below deals with one TCR beta chain. The antigen remains undetermined. The data stem from a study of cytomegalovirus exposure and HLA in healthy donors. Germline loops: CDR1 MGHDK, CDR2 SYGVNS. The CDR3 spans 16 residues. V dropped 8 bases and J dropped 4; count of bases not matched to a gene: 9. General study findings and limits: Based on reports, TCR beta sequences accurately predicted HLA-A and HLA-B alleles for most subjects. Earlier findings revealed that most TCR beta V segments proved productive either about 90% or about 30% of the time. HLA alleles were associated with roughly 15,000 TCR beta sequences in a later analysis at 0.05 false discovery rate. Sequencing likely produced, as an artifact, a cluster of highly shared sequence variants.

The PCR was carried out with 60 Vbeta primers and 13 Jbeta primers. This table comes from immunoSEQ multiplex PCR, and its TCRdb copy is limited to in-frame clones, with some not included. Here the sample spans about 190,000 clones, around 87% being singletons. This chain uses TRBV25-1 with TRBJ1-3; 12 bases fit TRBD1. Sample: PBMCs. The TCR sequence derives from a man aged 25 to 40 in good health and CMV-seronegative. CDR3 sequence reads: CASEPGQGALGNTIYF. DNA of the CDR3: TGTGCCAGCGAACCGGGACAGGGGGCGTTAGGAAACACCATATATTTT.